Below are 10 T cell receptor beta chains sequenced from a single sample in a study of tumor-infiltrating lymphocytes in primary liver carcinoma. RNA was extracted from whole blood without cell sorting, alongside germline DNA. With a constant-region primer, TCR beta cDNA was made from around 530 ng of total RNA. What produced the TCR beta libraries was three nested multiplex PCR rounds using slightly modified ARM-PCR. TRBV1-TRBV30 forward primers paired with a C-beta reverse primer drove the first two PCR rounds, 10 cycles each. TCRdb used MiXCR to reprocess the multiplex PCR reads, holding one entry per CDR3 protein. The sample includes about 200,000 distinct CDR3 sequences, approximately 64% seen only once; the top ten take approximately 6.5%. Sequencing used peripheral blood. The source is a woman between 55 and 75 years old with primary liver carcinoma and hepatitis B virus infection.

This clonotype came up many times. The chain carries TRBV4-1 and TRBJ1-6, with D hard to call. Germline values: CDR1 MGHRA, CDR2 YSYEKL. Trimming pared 3 bases from V and 5 bases from J, leaving 14 bases between. The CDR3 length is 16 residues. The CDR3 DNA reads as TGCGCCAGCAGCCAGTTGGGGATTCTAGATAATTCACCCCTCCACTTT. This translates into CASSQLGILDNSPLHF.

To note about this clonotype: The junction departs from germline at one end; a sequencing error may be responsible. The CDR3: CARSLRTSGSTNTQYF. DNA for the CDR3: TGTGCCCGCAGCCTACGGACTAGCGGGAGCACAAATACGCAGTATTTT. The chain links TRBV11-2 to TRBJ2-3; TRBD2 aligns across 13 bases. Germline V lookup: CDR1 SGHAT, CDR2 FQNNGV. This CDR3 is built from 16 residues.

This clonotype was found many times. The chain recombines TRBV4-1 with TRBJ2-2, with D possibly matching TRBD1 (6 bases). Per the germline V gene, CDR1 is MGHRA and CDR2 is YSYEKL. The CDR3 is 15 amino acids. Trimming pared 1 base from V and 6 bases from J, leaving 12 bases between. The CDR3 loop is CASSQATGLAGELFF. The CDR3 DNA follows: TGCGCCAGCAGCCAAGCCACAGGGTTGGCCGGGGAGCTGTTTTTT.

This clonotype was seen repeatedly, ten times or more. The gene calls are TRBV12-5 and TRBJ2-1; D gene unclear. V was shortened by 5 bases and J by 5 bases, with 16 bases between the two germline ends. From germline, CDR1 is LGHNT and CDR2 FRNRAP. The CDR3 has 15 residues. The CDR3 reads CASGPRMGMHNEQFF. In nucleotides, the CDR3 is TGTGCTAGTGGTCCCCGGATGGGGATGCACAATGAGCAGTTCTTC.

A remark on this clonotype: The junction and the germline gene differ at one end; a read error may be behind it. The V gene is TRBV12-3 or TRBV12-4, the J gene TRBJ2-7; 8 nucleotides line up with TRBD2. CDR3 length equals 16 residues. The CDR3 here is CASGLGGASGSYEQYF. CDR3 sequence (DNA): TGTGCCAGCGGTTTGGGCGGGGCTAGCGGGTCCTATGAGCAGTACTTC.

This clonotype showed up many times. The chain carries TRBV28 and TRBJ2-2; D possibly corresponds to TRBD1 (5 bases). Germline V lookup: CDR1 MDHEN, CDR2 SYDVKM. Trimming cost V 2 bases and J 4 bases, with 11 bases left between them. The CDR3 sequence is 15 residues long. The CDR3 is CASSLAGSSTGELFF. The DNA for the CDR3 is TGTGCCAGCAGTTTAGCAGGGTCGAGCACCGGGGAGCTGTTTTTT.

This clonotype appeared a single time. The junction departs from germline at one end; a sequencing error may be responsible. CDR3 sequence reads: CASSQKASGGSMVSGNTVYF. The CDR3 DNA is TGCGCCAGCAGCCAGAAGGCTTCGGGGGGCTCAATGGTCTCTGGAAACACCGTATATTTT. The J gene is TRBJ1-3, the V gene TRBV4-1; the D gene is possibly TRBD1 (6 bases). CDR3 length: 20 amino acids. The V gene's germline CDR1 is MGHRA and CDR2 YSYEKL.

Comments on this clonotype: A read error may account for a junction end that differs from germline. The chain uses TRBV28 and TRBJ2-2; D remains ambiguous. Germline assignment: CDR1 MDHEN and CDR2 SYDVKM. This CDR3 region has 13 residues. The CDR3 DNA follows: TGTACCAGCAGAGAGTCGAACACCGGGGAGCTGTTTTTT. It encodes CTSRESNTGELFF.

As for this clonotype: Compared with germline, one end of the junction differs, possibly owing to a read error. CDR3: CASSSPGGVQLF. The CDR3, as DNA: TGTGCCAGTAGCTCCCCCGGAGGCGTTCAGCTCTTC. V gene TRBV11-1 combines with J gene TRBJ2-1; D might be TRBD2 (5 bases). Germline V gives CDR1 SGHAT, CDR2 FQDESV (reference sequence). The length of the CDR3 is 12 residues.

Remarks on this clonotype: A much larger clone differs from this one at a single base, so this may be a read error. The V call is TRBV6-6, the J call TRBJ1-2, with D unresolved. Germline CDR1 and CDR2: MNHNY and SVGAGI (reference sequence). This CDR3 spans 15 amino acids. With 0 bases removed from V and 7 bases from J, the gap between germline ends came to 15 bases. As DNA, the CDR3 is TGTGCCAGCAGTTACTCGATCGAAGACCTAGGTGGCTACACCTTC. Protein: CASSYSIEDLGGYTF.